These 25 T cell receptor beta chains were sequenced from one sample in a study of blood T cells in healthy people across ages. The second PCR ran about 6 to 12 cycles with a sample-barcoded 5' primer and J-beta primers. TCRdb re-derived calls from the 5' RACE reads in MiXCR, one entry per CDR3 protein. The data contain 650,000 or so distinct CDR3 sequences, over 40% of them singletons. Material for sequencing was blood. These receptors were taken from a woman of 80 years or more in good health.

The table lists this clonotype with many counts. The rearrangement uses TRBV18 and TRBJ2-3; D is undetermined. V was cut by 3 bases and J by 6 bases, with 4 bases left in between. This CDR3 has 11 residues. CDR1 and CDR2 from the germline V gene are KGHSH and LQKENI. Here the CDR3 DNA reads TGTGCCAGCTCACCCGAGGATACGCAGTATTTT. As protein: CASSPEDTQYF.

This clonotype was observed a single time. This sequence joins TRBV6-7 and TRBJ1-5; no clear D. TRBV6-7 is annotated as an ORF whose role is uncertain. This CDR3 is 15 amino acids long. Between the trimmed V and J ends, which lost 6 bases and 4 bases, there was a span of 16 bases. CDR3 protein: CASRSGILLNQPQHF. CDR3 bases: TGTGCCAGCAGGTCCGGGATTCTACTTAATCAGCCCCAGCATTTT.

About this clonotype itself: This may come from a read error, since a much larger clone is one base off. CDR3 sequence reads: CASRQPLAGVNEQFF. The DNA of the CDR3 is TGTGCCAGCAGGCAACCCTTGGCAGGGGTCAATGAGCAGTTCTTC. The chain carries TRBV3-1 and TRBJ2-1, with D possibly TRBD1 on 6 matching bases. Looked up from germline, CDR1 is LGHDT and CDR2 is YNNKEL (reference sequence). V lost 6 bases and J 6 bases, leaving 18 bases between the germline ends. CDR3 length equals 15 residues.

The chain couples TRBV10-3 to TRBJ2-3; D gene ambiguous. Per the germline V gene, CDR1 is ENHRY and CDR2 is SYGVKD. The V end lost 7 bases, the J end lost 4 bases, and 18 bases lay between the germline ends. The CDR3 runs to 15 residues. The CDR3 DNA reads TGTGCCATCAACCCGACGCCAGGCGAGGCAGATACGCAGTATTTT. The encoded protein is CAINPTPGEADTQYF.

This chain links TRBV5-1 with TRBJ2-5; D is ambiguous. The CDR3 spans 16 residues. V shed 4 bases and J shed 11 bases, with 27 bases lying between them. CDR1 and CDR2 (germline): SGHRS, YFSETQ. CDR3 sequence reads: CASSAAGTENGHEQYF. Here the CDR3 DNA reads TGCGCCAGCAGCGCTGCCGGAACAGAGAACGGCCATGAGCAGTACTTC.

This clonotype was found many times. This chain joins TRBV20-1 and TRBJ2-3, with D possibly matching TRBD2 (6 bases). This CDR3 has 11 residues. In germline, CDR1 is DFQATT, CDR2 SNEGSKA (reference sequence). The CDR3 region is CRLATTDTQYF. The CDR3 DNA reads TGCAGACTAGCTACCACAGATACGCAGTATTTT.

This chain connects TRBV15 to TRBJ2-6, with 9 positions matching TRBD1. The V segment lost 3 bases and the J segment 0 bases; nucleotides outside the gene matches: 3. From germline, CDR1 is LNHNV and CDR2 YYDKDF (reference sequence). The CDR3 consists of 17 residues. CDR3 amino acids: CATSRGQGVSGANVLTF. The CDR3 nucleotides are TGTGCCACCAGCAGGGGACAGGGTGTCTCTGGGGCCAACGTCCTGACTTTC.

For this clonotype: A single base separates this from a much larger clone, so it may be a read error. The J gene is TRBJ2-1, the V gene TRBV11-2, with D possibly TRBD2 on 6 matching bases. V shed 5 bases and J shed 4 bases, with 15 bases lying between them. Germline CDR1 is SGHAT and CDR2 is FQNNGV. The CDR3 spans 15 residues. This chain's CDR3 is CASSVTTGAYNEQFF. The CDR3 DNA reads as TGTGCCAGCAGCGTAACTACGGGAGCTTACAATGAGCAGTTCTTC.

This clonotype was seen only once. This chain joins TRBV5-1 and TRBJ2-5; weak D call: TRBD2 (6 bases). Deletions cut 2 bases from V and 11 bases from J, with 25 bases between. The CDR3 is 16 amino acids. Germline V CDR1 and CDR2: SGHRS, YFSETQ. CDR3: CASSLGGGTPGNEQYF. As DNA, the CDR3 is TGCGCCAGCAGCTTAGGTGGCGGGACGCCGGGGAATGAGCAGTACTTC.

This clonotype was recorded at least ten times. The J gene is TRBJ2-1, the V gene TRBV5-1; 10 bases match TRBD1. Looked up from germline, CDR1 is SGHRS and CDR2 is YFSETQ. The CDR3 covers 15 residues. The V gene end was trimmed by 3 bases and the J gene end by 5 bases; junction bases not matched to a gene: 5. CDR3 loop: CASSSRDRGNNEQFF. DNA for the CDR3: TGCGCCAGCAGCTCCCGGGACAGGGGCAACAATGAGCAGTTCTTC.

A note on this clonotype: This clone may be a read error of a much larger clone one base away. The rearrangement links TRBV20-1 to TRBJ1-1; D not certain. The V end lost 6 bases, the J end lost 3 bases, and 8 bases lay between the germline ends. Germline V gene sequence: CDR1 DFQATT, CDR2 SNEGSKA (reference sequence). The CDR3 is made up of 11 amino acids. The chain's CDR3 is CSATWDTEAFF. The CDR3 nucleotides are TGCAGTGCAACGTGGGACACTGAAGCTTTCTTT.

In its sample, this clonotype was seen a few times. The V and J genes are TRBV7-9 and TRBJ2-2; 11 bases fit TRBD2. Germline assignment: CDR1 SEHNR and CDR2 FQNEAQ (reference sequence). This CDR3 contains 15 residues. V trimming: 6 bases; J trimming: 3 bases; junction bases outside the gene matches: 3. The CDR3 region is CASREGLADTGELFF. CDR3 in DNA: TGTGCCAGCAGAGAGGGACTAGCGGACACCGGGGAGCTGTTTTTT.

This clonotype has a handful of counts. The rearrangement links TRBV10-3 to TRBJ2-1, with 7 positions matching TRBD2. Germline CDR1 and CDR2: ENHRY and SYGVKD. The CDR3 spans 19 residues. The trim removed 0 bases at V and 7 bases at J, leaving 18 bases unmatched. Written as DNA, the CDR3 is TGTGCCATCAGTGAGTCGCGGACTAGAAGACCTAGTGTAAGGAATGAGCAGTTCTTC. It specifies CAISESRTRRPSVRNEQFF.

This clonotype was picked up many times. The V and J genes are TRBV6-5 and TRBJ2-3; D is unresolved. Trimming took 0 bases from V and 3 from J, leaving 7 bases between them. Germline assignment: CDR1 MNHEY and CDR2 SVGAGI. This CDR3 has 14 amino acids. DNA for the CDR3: TGTGCCAGCAGTTACTCAGACCAAACAGATACGCAGTATTTT. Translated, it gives CASSYSDQTDTQYF.

The CDR3 region is CASSVTGDSYNEQFF. CDR3 coding DNA: TGTGCCAGCAGTGTAACGGGGGACTCCTACAATGAGCAGTTCTTC. The rearrangement links TRBV2 to TRBJ2-1, with a weak D call TRBD2 (6 bases). Trimming shortened V by 4 bases and J by 0 bases, and 10 bases separated the two germline ends. CDR1 is SNHLY, CDR2 FYNNEI, per germline. The CDR3 extends over 15 amino acids.

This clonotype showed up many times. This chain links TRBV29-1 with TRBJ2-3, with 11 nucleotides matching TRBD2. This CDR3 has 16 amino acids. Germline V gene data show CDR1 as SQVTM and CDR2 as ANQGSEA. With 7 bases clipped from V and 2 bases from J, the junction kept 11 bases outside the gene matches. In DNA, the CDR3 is TGCAGCGCTCTGGGAGGGACTAGCGGTTACACAGATACGCAGTATTTT. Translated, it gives CSALGGTSGYTDTQYF.

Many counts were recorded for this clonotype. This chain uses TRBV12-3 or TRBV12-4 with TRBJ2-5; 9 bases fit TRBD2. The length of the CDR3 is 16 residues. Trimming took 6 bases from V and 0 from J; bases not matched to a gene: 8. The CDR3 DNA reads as TGTGCCAGCAGCTCCCTAGCGGGATTGTACCAAGAGACCCAGTACTTC. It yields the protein CASSSLAGLYQETQYF.

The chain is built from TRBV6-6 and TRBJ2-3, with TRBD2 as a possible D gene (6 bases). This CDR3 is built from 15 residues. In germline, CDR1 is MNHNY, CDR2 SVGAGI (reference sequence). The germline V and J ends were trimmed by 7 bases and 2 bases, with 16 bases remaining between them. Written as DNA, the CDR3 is TGTGCCAGCACCAGACCGGGACTGGACACAGATACGCAGTATTTT. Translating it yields CASTRPGLDTDTQYF.

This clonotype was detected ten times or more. CDR3 sequence reads: CASSQPAGHEQYF. CDR3 sequence (DNA): TGTGCCAGCAGCCAACCAGCGGGCCACGAGCAGTACTTC. The chain carries TRBV4-2 and TRBJ2-7, with a possible D match to TRBD2 (6 bases). The V end was cut by 2 bases, the J end by 5 bases, with 10 bases between. Germline V gives CDR1 LGHNA, CDR2 YNFKEQ. The CDR3 contains 13 residues.

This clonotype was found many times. CDR3 in DNA: TGCAGTGCTAGAGGGGGTAGCGCCGCAGATACGCAGTATTTT. Protein: CSARGGSAADTQYF. The rearrangement links TRBV20-1 to TRBJ2-3; perhaps TRBD2 as D (5 bases). CDR3 length: 14 residues. V was pared by 1 base and J by 4 bases, with 12 bases between. Germline V gene lookup returns CDR1 DFQATT and CDR2 SNEGSKA (reference sequence).

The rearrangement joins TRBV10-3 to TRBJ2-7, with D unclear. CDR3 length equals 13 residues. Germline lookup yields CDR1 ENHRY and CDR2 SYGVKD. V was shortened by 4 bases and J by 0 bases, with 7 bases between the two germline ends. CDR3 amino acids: CAISAGSSYEQYF. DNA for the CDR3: TGTGCCATCAGTGCTGGAAGCTCCTACGAGCAGTACTTC.

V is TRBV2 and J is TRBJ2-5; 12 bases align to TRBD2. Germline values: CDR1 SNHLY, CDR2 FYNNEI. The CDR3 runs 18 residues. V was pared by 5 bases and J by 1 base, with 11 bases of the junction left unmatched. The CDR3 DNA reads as TGTGCCAGCAGTTCCCCCGCGACTAGCGGGGGTTCCCAAGAGACCCAGTACTTC. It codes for CASSSPATSGGSQETQYF.

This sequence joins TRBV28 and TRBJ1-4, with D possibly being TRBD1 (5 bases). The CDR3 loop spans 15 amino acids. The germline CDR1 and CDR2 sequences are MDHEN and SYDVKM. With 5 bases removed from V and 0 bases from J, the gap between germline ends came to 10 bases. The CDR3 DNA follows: TGTGCCAGCAGTGGCCGGGACGCAACTAATGAAAAACTGTTTTTT. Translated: CASSGRDATNEKLFF.

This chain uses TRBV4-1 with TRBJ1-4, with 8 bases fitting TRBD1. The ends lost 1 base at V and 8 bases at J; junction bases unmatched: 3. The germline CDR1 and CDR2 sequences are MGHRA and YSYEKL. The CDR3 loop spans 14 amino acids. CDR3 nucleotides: TGCGCCAGCAGCCAAGGGGCAGGGGGCGAAAAACTGTTTTTT. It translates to CASSQGAGGEKLFF.

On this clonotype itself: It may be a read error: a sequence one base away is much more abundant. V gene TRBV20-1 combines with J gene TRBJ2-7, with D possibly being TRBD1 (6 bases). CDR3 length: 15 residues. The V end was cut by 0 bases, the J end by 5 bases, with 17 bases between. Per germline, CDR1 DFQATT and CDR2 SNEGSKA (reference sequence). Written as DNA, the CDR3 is TGCAGTGCTAGAGATGAGGGGGTAGGCATCCACGAGCAGTACTTC. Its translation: CSARDEGVGIHEQYF.